The next 14 T cell receptor beta chains were all read from a single sample in a study of Ad26.COV2.S vaccination and SARS-CoV-2 variants. Data came from immunoSEQ multiplex PCR; TCRdb stores just in-frame clones and leaves some out. The data show 300,000 to 350,000 clones, 85% seen once. The sample's treatment: 15 to 20 received Ad26.COV2.S at low or high dose, single or two shots; roughly five received placebo; per-sample allocation not given. Repertoires come from day 63 after the first vaccine or placebo injection. Sample: peripheral blood, taken in a trial of Ad26.COV2.S vaccine versus placebo. The source is a person aged 18-60 years who received the Ad26.COV2.S COVID-19 vaccine or a placebo.

The V and J genes are TRBV4-2 and TRBJ2-2, with 14 positions matching TRBD2. The CDR3 is 18 amino acids. Trimming at V came to 4 bases and at J to 3 bases, leaving 7 bases not matched to a gene. Per the germline V gene, CDR1 is LGHNA and CDR2 is YNFKEQ. CDR3 loop: CASSPRLAGGLDTGELFF. The CDR3 nucleotides read TGTGCCAGCAGCCCGCGACTAGCGGGGGGGCTGGACACCGGGGAGCTGTTTTTT.

The CDR3 here is CASKGSGEYEQYF. CDR3 bases: TGTGCCAGCAAGGGTAGCGGGGAATACGAGCAGTACTTC. The gene calls are TRBV6-5 and TRBJ2-7; 8 nucleotides align to TRBD2. Germline V gene data show CDR1 as MNHEY and CDR2 as SVGAGI. The CDR3 has 13 amino acids. V gave up 7 bases and J gave up 4 bases; unmatched junction bases: 6.

The V gene is TRBV19, the J gene TRBJ1-2, with D maybe TRBD1 (6 bases). The germline V and J ends were trimmed by 6 bases and 2 bases, with 10 bases remaining between them. The CDR3 has 13 amino acids. Germline CDR1 is LNHDA and CDR2 is SQIVND (reference sequence). The CDR3 is CASRPDRNYGYTF. CDR3 bases: TGTGCCAGTAGACCTGACAGGAACTATGGCTACACCTTC.

In this sample, this clone turned up once. V and J are TRBV27 and TRBJ1-2; possibly TRBD1 for D (5 bases). This CDR3 has 16 amino acids. Germline V gene data show CDR1 as MNHEY and CDR2 as SMNVEV (reference sequence). Trimming pared 7 bases from V and 3 bases from J, leaving 21 bases between. The CDR3 sequence: CASTPKPPGGDYGYTF. The CDR3 DNA is TGTGCCAGCACCCCGAAGCCCCCCGGGGGAGACTATGGCTACACCTTC.

The chain has TRBV3-1 (or the pseudogene TRBV3-2) and TRBJ2-5, with TRBD2 matching over 11 bases. Germline V gene lookup returns CDR1 LGHDT and CDR2 YNNKEL (reference sequence). The CDR3 contains 15 residues. V trimming: 6 bases; J trimming: 2 bases; junction bases outside the gene matches: 5. CDR3 nucleotide sequence: TGTGCCAGCAGGGCGACTAGCGGGGTACAAGAGACCCAGTACTTC. It codes for CASRATSGVQETQYF.

CDR3: CASSLERGASDTQYF. The CDR3 DNA sequence: TGCGCCAGCAGCTTGGAGCGGGGGGCGTCAGATACGCAGTATTTT. This chain uses TRBV5-1 with TRBJ2-3; 9 positions match TRBD2. The CDR3 runs 15 residues. J gave up 4 bases and V 0 bases, and 3 bases lay outside the gene matches. Germline CDR1 reads SGHRS; CDR2 reads YFSETQ.

V usage is TRBV29-1 and J usage is TRBJ1-3; D remains ambiguous. Germline V CDR1 and CDR2: SQVTM, ANQGSEA. This CDR3 comprises 13 residues. Deletions cut 1 base from V and 1 base from J, with 5 bases between. CDR3 in DNA: TGCAGCGTTGAAGGGGGTTCTGGAAACACCATATATTTT. Translating it yields CSVEGGSGNTIYF.

The chain has TRBV29-1 and TRBJ2-5; 9 nucleotides align to TRBD1. This CDR3 has 14 residues. Germline assignment: CDR1 SQVTM and CDR2 ANQGSEA. With 3 bases clipped from V and 5 bases from J, the junction kept 7 bases outside the gene matches. CDR3 sequence (DNA): TGCAGCGTTGACCGGGGACAGGGCCCCGAGACCCAGTACTTC. As protein: CSVDRGQGPETQYF.

This chain joins TRBV7-2 and TRBJ1-1; D is uncertain. V shed 6 bases and J shed 1 base, with 6 bases lying between them. Germline lookup yields CDR1 SGHTA and CDR2 FQGNSA. The CDR3 runs to 12 residues. The CDR3 reads CASRRPNTEAFF. The CDR3 nucleotides read TGTGCCAGCAGACGGCCGAACACTGAAGCTTTCTTT.

J is TRBJ2-1 and V is TRBV6-1, with D unclear. The CDR3 runs 16 residues. V dropped 3 bases and J dropped 2 bases, with 14 bases sitting between them. Germline-derived CDR1 and CDR2 are MNHNS and SASEGT. The CDR3 DNA is TGTGCCAGCAGTGAGGGTGGGGTTTACCCCTACAATGAGCAGTTCTTC. The encoded protein is CASSEGGVYPYNEQFF.

Details on this clone: This CDR3 is also generated by other DNA sequences in the sample. This sequence joins TRBV12-3 or TRBV12-4 and TRBJ2-1, with 7 bases aligning to TRBD2. The CDR3 consists of 13 residues. J gave up 6 bases and V 5 bases, and 4 bases lay outside the gene matches. The CDR3: CASSLGTTNEQFF. The CDR3 DNA is TGTGCCAGCAGTCTGGGGACTACCAATGAGCAGTTCTTC.

In nucleotides, the CDR3 is TGTGCCAGCAGACGGGCAGAAAACACTGAAGCTTTCTTT. Protein product: CASRRAENTEAFF. The rearrangement joins TRBV2 to TRBJ1-1; D is uncertain. This CDR3 is built from 13 residues. Trimming left V 6 bases short and J 2 bases short, with 10 bases between. Germline V gene lookup returns CDR1 SNHLY and CDR2 FYNNEI.

This chain links TRBV30 with TRBJ1-2, with D perhaps TRBD1 (6 bases). V was clipped by 4 bases and J by 2 bases, with 17 bases between them. Germline CDR1 GTSNPN, CDR2 SVGIG (reference sequence). There are 15 residues in the CDR3. The CDR3 nucleotides read TGTGCCTGGACAGACCCCGGGACATTGAACTATGGCTACACCTTC. It codes for CAWTDPGTLNYGYTF. The full variable domain, rest sourced from reference TRBV30 and TRBJ1-2, is SQTIHQWPATLVQPVGSPLSLECTVEGTSNPNLYWYRQAAGRGLQLLFYSVGIGQISSEVPQNLSASRPQDRQFILSSKKLLLSDSGFYLCAWTDPGTLNYGYTFGSGTRLTVV.

V and J are TRBV11-3 and TRBJ2-1, with D perhaps TRBD2 (6 bases). Trimming pared 5 bases from V and 9 bases from J, leaving 14 bases between. This CDR3 spans 13 amino acids. The germline CDR1 and CDR2 sequences are SGHNT and YENEEA. This CDR3 is CASSPGRTGEQFF. DNA of the CDR3: TGTGCCAGCAGCCCCGGGAGAACGGGTGAGCAGTTCTTC.